The TCR delta chain under discussion was sequenced for a study of gamma-delta T cells after stem cell transplantation. TCRdb reran clone calling via CATT on the RT-PCR reads. The sample yields 13,000 to 15,000 delta-chain clones, more than 30% seen once. Germline V gene data show CDR1 as GEAIGNYY and CDR2 as EKD. The length of the CDR3 is 16 residues. Trimming took 2 bases from V and 6 from J; bases not matched to a gene: 5. This TCR was sampled from a human donor. It is not recorded whose cells these are; they may come from a transplant donor. This chain joins TRDV2 and TRDJ2; 13 positions match TRDD3. Source material: gamma-delta T cells. In nucleotides, the CDR3 is TGTGCCTGTGACATACTGGGGGATACGGAGGCAGCACAACTCTTCTTT. Translation: CACDILGDTEAAQLFF.